This T cell receptor beta chain was identified in a study of T cells in localized non-small cell lung cancer. Notes on the study in general: Sequencing was limited to one tumor region, leaving the possibility of heterogeneity open. Tumor trailed uninvolved adjacent lung in T cell clonality, which peaked there. Greater blood T cell density accompanied longer overall survival.

Worth noting for this clone: Its antigen remains unknown.

Profiling relied on immunoSEQ multiplex PCR, and the TCRdb table lists in-frame clones only, not all of them. The sample lists fewer than 35,000 clones, about nine tenths occurring once. CDR1 SGHRS and CDR2 YFSETQ come from the germline V gene. Losses at the gene ends were 0 bases for V and 3 bases for J; bases not matched to a gene: 6. The CDR3 length is 16 residues. The sample consisted of peripheral blood, taken before any cancer treatment. This clonotype was obtained from a man aged 40 to 70 with stage I lung adenocarcinoma. This rearrangement joins TRBV5-1 to TRBJ2-3; 8 nucleotides align to TRBD2. The CDR3 nucleotides read TGCGCCAGCAGCTTGGGTGGTAGCGGGGTTACAGATACGCAGTATTTT. Its protein is CASSLGGSGVTDTQYF.